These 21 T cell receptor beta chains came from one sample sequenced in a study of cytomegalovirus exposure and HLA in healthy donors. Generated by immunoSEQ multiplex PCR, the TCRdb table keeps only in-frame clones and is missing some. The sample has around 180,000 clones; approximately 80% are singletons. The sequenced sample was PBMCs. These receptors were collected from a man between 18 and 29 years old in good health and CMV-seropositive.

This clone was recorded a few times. In DNA form, the CDR3 reads TGTGCCAGCAGCTACTTTGGAGGGACGGGAACAGATACGCAGTATTTT. Encoded protein: CASSYFGGTGTDTQYF. The rearrangement joins TRBV11-2 to TRBJ2-3; weak D call: TRBD2 (6 bases). The germline V and J ends were trimmed by 4 bases and 3 bases, with 17 bases remaining between them. Germline V gives CDR1 SGHAT, CDR2 FQNNGV. The CDR3 runs 16 residues.

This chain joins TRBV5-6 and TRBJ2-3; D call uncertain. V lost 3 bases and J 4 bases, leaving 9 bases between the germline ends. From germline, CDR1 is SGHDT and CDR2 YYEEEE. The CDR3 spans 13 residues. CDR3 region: CASSYSSADTQYF. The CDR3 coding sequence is TGTGCCAGCAGCTACTCCTCCGCAGATACGCAGTATTTT. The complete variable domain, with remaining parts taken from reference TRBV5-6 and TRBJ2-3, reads DAGVTQSPTHLIKTRGQQVTLRCSPKSGHDTVSWYQQALGQGPQFIFQYYEEEERQRGNFPDRFSGHQFPNYSSELNVNALLLGDSALYLCASSYSSADTQYFGPGTRLTVL.

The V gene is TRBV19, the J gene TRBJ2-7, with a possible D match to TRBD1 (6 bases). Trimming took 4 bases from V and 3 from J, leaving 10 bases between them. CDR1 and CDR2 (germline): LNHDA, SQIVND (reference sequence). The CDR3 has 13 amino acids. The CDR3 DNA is TGTGCCAGTAGTAACAGGGTGGGCTACGAGCAGTACTTC. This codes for CASSNRVGYEQYF.

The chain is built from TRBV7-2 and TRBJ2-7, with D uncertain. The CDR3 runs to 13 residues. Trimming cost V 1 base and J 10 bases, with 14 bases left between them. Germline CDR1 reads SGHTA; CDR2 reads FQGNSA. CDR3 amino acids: CASSLDFLVDQYF. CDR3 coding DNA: TGTGCCAGCAGCTTAGATTTCCTAGTCGACCAGTACTTC.

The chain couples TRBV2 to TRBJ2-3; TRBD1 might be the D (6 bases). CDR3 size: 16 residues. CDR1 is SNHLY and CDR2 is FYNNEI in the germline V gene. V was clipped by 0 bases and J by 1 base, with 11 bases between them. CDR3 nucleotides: TGTGCCAGCAGTGAAGCGGGGCCAGGGGGCACAGATACGCAGTATTTT. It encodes CASSEAGPGGTDTQYF.

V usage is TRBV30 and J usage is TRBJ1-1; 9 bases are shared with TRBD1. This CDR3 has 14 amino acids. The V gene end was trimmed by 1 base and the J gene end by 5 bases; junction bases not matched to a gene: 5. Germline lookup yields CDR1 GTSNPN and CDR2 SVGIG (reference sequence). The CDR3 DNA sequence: TGTGCCTGGAGTGCTACAGGGGGCCTGACTGAAGCTTTCTTT. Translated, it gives CAWSATGGLTEAFF.

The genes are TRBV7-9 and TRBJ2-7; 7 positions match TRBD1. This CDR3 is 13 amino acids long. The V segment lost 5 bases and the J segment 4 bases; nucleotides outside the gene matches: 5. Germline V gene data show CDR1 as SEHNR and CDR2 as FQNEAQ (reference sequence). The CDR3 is CASSPGQFYEQYF. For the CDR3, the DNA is TGTGCCAGCAGCCCGGGACAGTTTTACGAGCAGTACTTC.

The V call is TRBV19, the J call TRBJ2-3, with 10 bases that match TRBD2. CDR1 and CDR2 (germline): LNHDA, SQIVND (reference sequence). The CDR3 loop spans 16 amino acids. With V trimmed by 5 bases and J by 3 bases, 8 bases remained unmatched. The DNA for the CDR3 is TGTGCCAGTAGTGGCCGGGTAGCGGGAGGAACAGATACGCAGTATTTT. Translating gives CASSGRVAGGTDTQYF.

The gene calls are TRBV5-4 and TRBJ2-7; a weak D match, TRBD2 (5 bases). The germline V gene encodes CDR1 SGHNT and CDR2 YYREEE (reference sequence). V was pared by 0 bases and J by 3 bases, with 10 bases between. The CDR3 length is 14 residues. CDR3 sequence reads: CASSLGGDYYEQYF. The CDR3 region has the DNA TGTGCCAGCAGCTTGGGGGGAGACTACTACGAGCAGTACTTC.

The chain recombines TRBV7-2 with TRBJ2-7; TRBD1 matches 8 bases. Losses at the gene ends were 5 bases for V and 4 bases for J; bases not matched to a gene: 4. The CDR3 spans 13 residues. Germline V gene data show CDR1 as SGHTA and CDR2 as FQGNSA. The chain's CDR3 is CASSRTGRYEQYF. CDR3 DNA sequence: TGTGCCAGCAGCAGGACAGGGAGGTACGAGCAGTACTTC.

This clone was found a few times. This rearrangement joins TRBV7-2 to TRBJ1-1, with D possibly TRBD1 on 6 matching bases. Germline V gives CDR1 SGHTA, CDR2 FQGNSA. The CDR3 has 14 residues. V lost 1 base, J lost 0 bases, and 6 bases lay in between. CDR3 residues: CASSLDRVNTEAFF. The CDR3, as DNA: TGTGCCAGCAGCTTAGACAGGGTGAACACTGAAGCTTTCTTT.

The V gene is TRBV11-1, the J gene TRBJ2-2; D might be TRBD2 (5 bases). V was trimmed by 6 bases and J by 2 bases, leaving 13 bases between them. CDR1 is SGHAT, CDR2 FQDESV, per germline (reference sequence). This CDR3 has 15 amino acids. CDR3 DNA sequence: TGTGCCAGCAGTCAGCCGGGGATTAACACCGGGGAGCTGTTTTTT. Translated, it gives CASSQPGINTGELFF.

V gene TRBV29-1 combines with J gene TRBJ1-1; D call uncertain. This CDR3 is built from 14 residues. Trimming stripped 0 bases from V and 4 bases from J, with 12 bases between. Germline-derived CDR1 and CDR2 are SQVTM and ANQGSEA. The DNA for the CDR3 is TGCAGCGTTGAAGAAGCGGCCGGAATCACTGAAGCTTTCTTT. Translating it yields CSVEEAAGITEAFF. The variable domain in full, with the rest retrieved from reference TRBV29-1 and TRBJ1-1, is SAVISQKPSRDICQRGTSLTIQCQVDSQVTMMFWYRQQPGQSLTLIATANQGSEATYESGFVIDKFPISRPNLTFSTLTVSNMSPEDSSIYLCSVEEAAGITEAFFGQGTRLTVV.

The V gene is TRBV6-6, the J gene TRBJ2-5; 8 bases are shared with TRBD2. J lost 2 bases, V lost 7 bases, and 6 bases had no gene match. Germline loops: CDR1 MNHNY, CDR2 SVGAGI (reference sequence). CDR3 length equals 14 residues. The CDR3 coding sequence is TGTGCCAGCACGCCTAGCGGGTCTCAAGAGACCCAGTACTTC. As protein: CASTPSGSQETQYF.

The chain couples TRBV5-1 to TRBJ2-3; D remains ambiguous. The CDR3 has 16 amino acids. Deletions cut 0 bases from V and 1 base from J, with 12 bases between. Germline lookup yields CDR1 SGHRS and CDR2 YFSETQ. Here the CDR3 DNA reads TGCGCCAGCAGCTTGGGATCCCTGAGTGGCACAGATACGCAGTATTTT. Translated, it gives CASSLGSLSGTDTQYF.

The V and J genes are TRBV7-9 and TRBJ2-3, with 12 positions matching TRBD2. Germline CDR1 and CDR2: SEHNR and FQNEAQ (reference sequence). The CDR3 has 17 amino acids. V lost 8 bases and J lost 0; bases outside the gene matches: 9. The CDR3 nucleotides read TGTGCCAGCGGGCGGACTAGCGGGATTCTTAGCACAGATACGCAGTATTTT. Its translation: CASGRTSGILSTDTQYF.

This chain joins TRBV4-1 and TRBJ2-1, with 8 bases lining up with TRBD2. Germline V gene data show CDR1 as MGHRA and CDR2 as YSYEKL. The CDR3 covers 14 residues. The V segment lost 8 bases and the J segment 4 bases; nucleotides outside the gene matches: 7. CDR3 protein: CASLPGGGYNEQFF. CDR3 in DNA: TGCGCCAGCTTGCCGGGAGGGGGGTACAATGAGCAGTTCTTC.

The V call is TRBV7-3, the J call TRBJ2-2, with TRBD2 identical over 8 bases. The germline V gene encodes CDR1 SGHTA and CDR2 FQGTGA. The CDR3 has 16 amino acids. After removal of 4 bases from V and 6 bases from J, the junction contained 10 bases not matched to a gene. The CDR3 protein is CASSSTGTSRAGELFF. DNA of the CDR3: TGTGCCAGCAGCTCAACCGGGACTAGTAGGGCCGGGGAGCTGTTTTTT.

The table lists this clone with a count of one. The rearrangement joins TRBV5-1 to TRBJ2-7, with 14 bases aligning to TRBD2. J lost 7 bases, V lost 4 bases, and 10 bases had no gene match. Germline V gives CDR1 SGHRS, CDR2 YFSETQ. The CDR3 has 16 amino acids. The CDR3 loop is CASSVGTSGSTGEQYF. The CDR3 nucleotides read TGCGCCAGCAGCGTTGGGACTAGCGGGAGTACGGGGGAGCAGTACTTC. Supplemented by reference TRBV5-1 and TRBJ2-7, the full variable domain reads KAGVTQTPRYLIKTRGQQVTLSCSPISGHRSVSWYQQTPGQGLQFLFEYFSETQRNKGNFPGRFSGRQFSNSRSEMNVSTLELGDSALYLCASSVGTSGSTGEQYFGPGTRLTVT.

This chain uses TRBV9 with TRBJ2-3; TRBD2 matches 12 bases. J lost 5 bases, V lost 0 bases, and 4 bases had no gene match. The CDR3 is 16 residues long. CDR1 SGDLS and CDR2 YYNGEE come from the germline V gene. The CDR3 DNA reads TGTGCCAGCAGCGTAGCGGCTAGCGGGAGGGTAGATACGCAGTATTTT. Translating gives CASSVAASGRVDTQYF.

The CDR3 loop reads CSVDQGAKDYGYTF. CDR3 coding DNA: TGCAGCGTTGACCAGGGGGCGAAGGACTATGGCTACACCTTC. The chain combines TRBV29-1 with TRBJ1-2, with 8 bases aligning to TRBD1. The CDR3 covers 14 residues. Per the germline V gene, CDR1 is SQVTM and CDR2 is ANQGSEA. V dropped 3 bases and J dropped 3; count of bases not matched to a gene: 6. The full variable domain, completed using reference TRBV29-1 and TRBJ1-2, is SAVISQKPSRDICQRGTSLTIQCQVDSQVTMMFWYRQQPGQSLTLIATANQGSEATYESGFVIDKFPISRPNLTFSTLTVSNMSPEDSSIYLCSVDQGAKDYGYTFGSGTRLTVV.